This T cell receptor beta chain comes out of a study of identifying expanded T cells in peripheral blood. This CDR3 has 15 residues. The V end lost 3 bases, the J end lost 0 bases, and 9 bases lay between the germline ends. Germline lookup yields CDR1 MNHEY and CDR2 SVGAGI. Notes on the study in general: Variance in clone template counts between approximately 2-week samples significantly increased with total template count across all healthy donors.

This clone was recorded once. Its target is not known. The table came from immunoSEQ multiplex PCR; TCRdb's copy has only in-frame clones and leaves some out. This sample carries more than 90,000 clones, 87% of them seen once, and the ten largest clones take approximately 18%. This TCR was sampled from a person between 18 and 69 years old in good health. The chain links TRBV6-5 to TRBJ1-5; tentatively, D is TRBD1 (5 bases). The sequenced sample consisted of blood. The CDR3 DNA reads as TGTGCCAGCAGTTATAACAGGTATAGCAATCAGCCCCAGCATTTT. It yields the protein CASSYNRYSNQPQHF.